Each of the 21 T cell receptor beta chains below was sequenced from the same sample in a study of identical twins. TCRdb re-called the 5' RACE reads through MiXCR, storing one row per CDR3 protein. The table records around 670,000 distinct CDR3 sequences, around 5.7% of them present only once. Sequences were obtained from naive T cells sorted from blood. The receptors were gathered from a man younger than 30 in good health.

This clonotype has only a few counts. The CDR3 loop reads CASSQELAGAYPTGELFF. In DNA, the CDR3 is TGTGCCAGCAGCCAAGAACTAGCGGGAGCTTATCCCACCGGGGAGCTGTTTTTT. The rearrangement uses TRBV14 and TRBJ2-2, with 11 positions matching TRBD2. CDR3 length: 18 residues. The V gene's germline CDR1 is SGHDN and CDR2 FVKESK. V lost 0 bases, J lost 4 bases, and 7 bases stayed unmatched.

Note on this clonotype: A much larger clone sits a single nucleotide away, making a read error possible. V usage is TRBV20-1 and J usage is TRBJ2-5, with TRBD2 identical over 9 bases. The CDR3 is 12 amino acids. Looked up from germline, CDR1 is DFQATT and CDR2 is SNEGSKA (reference sequence). CDR3 nucleotide sequence: TGCAGTGCTATTGGCGGGAGGGCCGCTCAGTGCTTC. It is translated as CSAIGGRAAQCF.

This clonotype has ten or more counts. J is TRBJ2-7 and V is TRBV19, with 7 bases fitting TRBD1. The CDR3 runs to 14 residues. Germline V gene lookup returns CDR1 LNHDA and CDR2 SQIVND (reference sequence). The V gene end was trimmed by 6 bases and the J gene end by 3 bases; junction bases not matched to a gene: 8. CDR3 sequence: CASRPRTGFYEQYF. In DNA, the CDR3 is TGTGCCAGTAGACCCCGGACAGGATTCTACGAGCAGTACTTC.

This clonotype was seen ten or more times. The chain employs TRBV7-3 and TRBJ2-7, with D unresolved. This CDR3 has 13 amino acids. Trimming stripped 3 bases from V and 3 bases from J, with 9 bases between. The germline CDR1 and CDR2 sequences are SGHTA and FQGTGA. CDR3 nucleotide sequence: TGTGCCAGCAGCTTCAACCTGAACTACGAGCAGTACTTC. Translated, it gives CASSFNLNYEQYF.

The sample holds many counts of this clonotype. This sequence joins TRBV6-2 or TRBV6-3 and TRBJ1-2, with D unresolved. Trimming took 4 bases from V and 3 from J, leaving 9 bases between them. The CDR3 is made up of 13 amino acids. Germline CDR1 is MNHEY and CDR2 is SVGEGT. For the CDR3, the DNA is TGTGCCAGCAGTTCCGACGGCTACTATGGCTACACCTTC. Encoded protein: CASSSDGYYGYTF.

The rearrangement links TRBV24-1 to TRBJ2-3; 8 positions match TRBD2. Unmatched junction bases numbered 14, after V lost 5 bases and J lost 5 bases. Germline V lookup: CDR1 KGHDR, CDR2 SFDVKD. This CDR3 comprises 17 residues. CDR3 DNA sequence: TGTGCCACCAGTGCCCCGGGGGGAGCGGGAGTTTTAGATACGCAGTATTTT. Translating it yields CATSAPGGAGVLDTQYF.

This clonotype was observed many times. The CDR3 DNA follows: TGTGCCAGCAGCCTCAGAGGTTACCAAGAGACCCAGTACTTC. Protein sequence: CASSLRGYQETQYF. V and J are TRBV6-1 and TRBJ2-5, with D uncertain. Looked up from germline, CDR1 is MNHNS and CDR2 is SASEGT. V gave up 6 bases and J gave up 0 bases, with 11 bases separating them. The CDR3 totals 14 residues.

This clonotype was recorded at least ten times. This chain's CDR3 is CASSVGRGREKLFF. In nucleotides, the CDR3 is TGTGCCAGCAGCGTAGGAAGGGGACGGGAAAAACTGTTTTTT. V is TRBV9 and J is TRBJ1-4, with D perhaps matching TRBD1 (5 bases). Trimming left V 0 bases short and J 8 bases short, with 11 bases between. Germline assignment: CDR1 SGDLS and CDR2 YYNGEE. The CDR3 covers 14 residues.

This clonotype was counted at least ten times. V and J are TRBV5-1 and TRBJ2-1; TRBD2 matches at 8 bases. The CDR3 is 16 residues long. Unmatched junction bases numbered 4, after V lost 0 bases and J lost 2 bases. Looked up from germline, CDR1 is SGHRS and CDR2 is YFSETQ. The CDR3 DNA reads TGCGCCAGCAGCTTGGCTTCGGGAGGGCCCTACAATGAGCAGTTCTTC. Translated: CASSLASGGPYNEQFF.

This clonotype has a count of ten or more. The CDR3, as DNA: TGCAGCGTAAGCAGGGGTCACGAGCAGTACGTC. Its protein product is CSVSRGHEQYV. V and J are TRBV29-1 and TRBJ2-7; possibly TRBD1 for D (6 bases). CDR1 and CDR2 (germline): SQVTM, ANQGSEA. The CDR3 sequence is 11 residues long. The ends were cut back, 6 bases at V and 5 bases at J, with 11 bases in the middle.

The rearrangement links TRBV12-1 to TRBJ2-7; the DNA was not used to check the table's D call, TRBD2. TRBV12-1 is a listed pseudogene. The CDR3 is 11 residues long. DNA for the CDR3: TGTGCCAGCAGCGGCCCGAGCGGGAGTAACTTC. Its protein product is CASSGPSGSNF.

This clonotype occurred a few times. The rearrangement joins TRBV24-1 to TRBJ2-2, with 7 bases aligning to TRBD1. V shed 0 bases and J 4 bases; nucleotides not matched to a gene: 7. This CDR3 is built from 17 residues. The V gene's germline CDR1 is KGHDR and CDR2 SFDVKD. The CDR3 DNA reads TGTGCCACCAGTGATTTGGACAGGGCCTCGGGCACCGGGGAGCTGTTTTTT. Translated, it gives CATSDLDRASGTGELFF.

At least ten counts were recorded for this clonotype. The chain uses TRBV29-1 and TRBJ2-1; the D gene is possibly TRBD1 (7 bases). CDR3 size: 15 residues. CDR1 and CDR2 (germline): SQVTM, ANQGSEA. The ends were cut back, 7 bases at V and 5 bases at J, with 21 bases in the middle. CDR3 residues: CSAQKGGRRDNEQFF. In DNA, the CDR3 is TGCAGCGCCCAGAAAGGGGGCAGGAGGGACAATGAGCAGTTCTTC.

This clonotype was counted at least ten times. DNA of the CDR3: TGCAGTGCTAGAGACCTAGCGATTACCTACGAGCAGTACTTC. Translating gives CSARDLAITYEQYF. This chain uses TRBV20-1 with TRBJ2-7, with a weak D call TRBD2 (6 bases). CDR1 is DFQATT, CDR2 SNEGSKA, per germline (reference sequence). Trimming took 0 bases from V and 2 from J, leaving 11 bases between them. The CDR3 runs to 14 residues.

This clonotype was recorded a few times. The chain recombines TRBV28 with TRBJ2-7; TRBD2 matches 7 bases. The length of the CDR3 is 15 residues. The ends lost 5 bases at V and 6 bases at J; junction bases unmatched: 13. Germline V gene lookup returns CDR1 MDHEN and CDR2 SYDVKM. The CDR3 DNA reads TGTGCCAGCAGTAAACCCGCTCTGTCGGGGGGCGAGCAGTACTTC. Its translation is CASSKPALSGGEQYF.

This clonotype was observed a handful of times. V gene TRBV5-1 combines with J gene TRBJ2-1; 12 bases agree with TRBD2. This CDR3 spans 15 amino acids. The germline gives CDR1 SGHRS, CDR2 YFSETQ. V lost 2 bases to trimming and J lost 5 bases; unmatched junction nucleotides: 2. CDR3 DNA: TGCGCCAGCAGCTTCCGACTAGCGGGAGACAATGAGCAGTTCTTC. Protein sequence: CASSFRLAGDNEQFF.

This clonotype appeared many times. The chain combines TRBV6-5 with TRBJ2-2; no clear D gene. The CDR3 runs 14 residues. V lost 2 bases and J 6 bases, leaving 10 bases between the germline ends. Germline assignment: CDR1 MNHEY and CDR2 SVGAGI. Here the CDR3 DNA reads TGTGCCAGCAGTTACCTCGTAGTGGCCGGGGAGCTGTTTTTT. Protein: CASSYLVVAGELFF.

This clonotype has ten or more counts. J is TRBJ2-3 and V is TRBV12-3 or TRBV12-4; TRBD2 might be the D (5 bases). Trimming removed 2 bases from V and 5 bases from J, with 17 bases in between. The CDR3 covers 16 residues. The CDR3 region has the DNA TGTGCCAGCAGTTTACAAAGGCTAGCAGAGAGAGATACGCAGTATTTT. As protein: CASSLQRLAERDTQYF.

This clonotype has ten or more counts. CDR3 residues: CSASGTGYGYTF. CDR3 in DNA: TGCAGTGCTAGTGGGACAGGCTATGGCTACACCTTC. The chain has TRBV20-1 and TRBJ1-2, with 8 bases matching TRBD1. V lost 3 bases to trimming and J lost 4 bases; unmatched junction nucleotides: 1. The CDR3 extends over 12 amino acids. CDR1 DFQATT and CDR2 SNEGSKA come from the germline V gene (reference sequence).

This clonotype has only a few counts. This chain uses TRBV28 with TRBJ2-6; D gene unclear. The germline CDR1 and CDR2 sequences are MDHEN and SYDVKM. V was clipped by 6 bases and J by 1 base, with 10 bases between them. The CDR3 contains 15 residues. CDR3 sequence (DNA): TGTGCCAGCAGCACTGCCGGTTCTGGGGCCAACGTCCTGACTTTC. As protein: CASSTAGSGANVLTF.

Regarding this clonotype: One end of the junction does not line up with germline, which may come from a read error. The chain links TRBV3-1 to TRBJ1-3; D is unresolved. The CDR3 contains 13 residues. Germline values: CDR1 LGHDT, CDR2 YNNKEL (reference sequence). CDR3 bases: TGTGCCAGCAGCCAAGATAAACGAAACCCCATATATTTT. As protein: CASSQDKRNPIYF.